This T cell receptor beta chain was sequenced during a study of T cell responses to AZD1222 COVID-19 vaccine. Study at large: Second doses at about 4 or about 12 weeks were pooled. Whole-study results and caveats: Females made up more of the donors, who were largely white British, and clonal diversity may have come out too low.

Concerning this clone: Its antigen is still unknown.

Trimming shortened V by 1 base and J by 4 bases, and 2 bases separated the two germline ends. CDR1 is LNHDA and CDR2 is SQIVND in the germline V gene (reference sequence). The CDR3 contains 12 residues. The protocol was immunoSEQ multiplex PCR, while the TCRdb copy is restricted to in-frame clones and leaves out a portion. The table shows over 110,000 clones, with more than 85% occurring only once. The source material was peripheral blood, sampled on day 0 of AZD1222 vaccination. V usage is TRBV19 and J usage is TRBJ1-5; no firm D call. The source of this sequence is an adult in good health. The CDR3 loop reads CASSIGNQPQHF. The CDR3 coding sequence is TGTGCCAGTAGTATAGGTAATCAGCCCCAGCATTTT.